This T cell receptor (beta chain) was retrieved from a study of regulatory T cells in long-lasting Graves disease (dated by TCRdb to about 2021). Concerning the study at large: Newly diagnosed Graves' disease patients had taken antithyroid drugs for less than 3 months. Persistent Graves' disease patients were compared with newly diagnosed Graves' disease patients by peripheral blood TCR sequencing and RNA sequencing. The study took place in China and was registered as a clinical trial. A total of some 33 samples were covered by TCR sequencing, comprising roughly 13 persistent and around 20 newly diagnosed Graves' disease patients. Paper-wide results and their limitations: A larger number of public clonotypes was shared among persistent patients (around 2,700) than among newly diagnosed patients (approximately 930). Because the primary lesion, thyroid tissue, could not be accessed, the study looked at peripheral blood alone. Lower TCR Shannon entropy and fewer highly expanded clones were observed in persistent Graves' disease patients than in newly diagnosed patients, which suggested clonal expansion. As a limitation, the authors acknowledged that the small sample size may reduce accuracy. Sequencing and analysis were limited to the TCR beta chain. TRBV28, TRBJ1-2 and TRBJ2-5 were preferentially used in persistent disease, while TRBV20-1 and TRBJ2-1 were favored in newly diagnosed disease.

According to the study, the label for this sample's time point signals: newly diagnosed GD, antithyroid drugs for less than 3 months. For both TCR sequencing and RNA sequencing, RNA was extracted from PBMCs in TRIzol. The diagnosis of Graves' disease followed American Thyroid Association guidelines. The patients came from an endocrinology department in Xi'an, China. From each patient, roughly 9 milliliters of peripheral blood was collected into an EDTA anticoagulant tube. Ficoll Paque Plus density gradient separation was used to isolate PBMCs, and no further T cell sorting was performed. RNA quality was checked with an Agilent 2100 Bioanalyzer and agarose gel, and concentration with a NanoDrop 2000. This clonotype appeared many times. The antigen it recognizes is unknown. No base quality information exists; no much larger clone differs at one position. V loses 0 bases at its end and J loses 2 bases; junction bases beyond the gene matches: 9. The CDR3 measures 18 amino acids from cysteine to phenylalanine. Only the CDR3 region is kept as DNA, spanning 54 bases read in frame from base 1. The germline V gene encodes CDR1 DFQATT and CDR2 SNEGSKA (reference sequence).

Library prep was done by multiplex PCR. Sequencing was carried out with an Illumina HiSeq 4000. CDR3 regions were amplified by Arm-PCR with iRepertoire HTBI primers to construct TCR beta libraries. PCR products were gel purified before sequencing. Concerning the study's data processing: Gene usage analysis of CDR3 amino acid clonotypes relied on the roughly 67 TRBV and about 13 TRBJ segments identified across samples. COPE and FqMerger were used to merge the filtered high-quality paired reads into contigs. BLAST was used to align contigs to IMGT TRBV, TRBD and TRBJ reference genes, with CDR3 defined following IMGT. Clonotypes above 0.1% frequency were classified as highly expanded clones. Repertoire diversity was measured by Shannon entropy, and V-J evenness by the Gini coefficient. Clonotypes shared by more than one individual were considered public. TCRdb handled the public reads itself, with Q25 trimming in fastp and clone calling in MiXCR, and kept productive beta chains. Records with the same CDR3 protein are collapsed into one entry carrying the most frequent genes and DNA. None of the V and J calls come from the authors' own analysis; TCRdb made them. The sample yields around 450,000 distinct CDR3 sequences; approximately 15% were counted once. The ten most abundant clones make up about 7.6% of the sample.

These data also formed part of another study, on T cells in Graves' hyperthyroidism and ophthalmopathy. Per the second study: A patient counted as having stable Graves' hyperthyroidism if no progression to ophthalmopathy occurred over 18 months of follow-up. Hyperthyroidism patients were aged 18 to 65 years and newly diagnosed, with disease duration of less than 2 months. The study excluded patients with uncontrolled infections, other autoimmune diseases, pregnancy or lactation. Diagnoses relied on clinical symptoms, serum thyroxine and TRAb, thyroid ultrasound and orbital computed tomography. The first round of RT-PCR for the TCR CDR3 was performed with the HTBI primer set and the Qiagen OneStep RT-PCR kit. Most expanded thyroid clonotypes (frequency above 0.001) were also found in blood, which suggests that blood repertoires may mirror thyroid immune responses. A model built on a 13 V-J signature distinguished ophthalmopathy from stable hyperthyroidism, reaching about 88% sensitivity and 81.08% specificity in cross-validation and 80%/75% in testing. During validation, the model predicted progression to ophthalmopathy a median of roughly 7.1 months ahead of onset, with around 71% sensitivity and almost 75% specificity. A discovery cohort of about a hundred patients, roughly 45 with Graves' ophthalmopathy and 57 with stable Graves' hyperthyroidism, was used to find distinguishing TCR V-J signatures. Prospective prediction of ophthalmopathy was tested in an independent validation cohort consisting of 18 hyperthyroidism patients and more than 15 patients who later progressed to ophthalmopathy. The 90 to 100 discovery patients were randomly divided into training and test sets at a 7:3 ratio. Thyroid tissue and blood T-cell repertoires from about 6 Graves' hyperthyroidism patients were also compared in the study. After blood sampling, hyperthyroidism patients were treated with methimazole at a starting dose of 30 mg daily, and ophthalmopathy patients were treated with high-dose intravenous methylprednisolone. Libraries were constructed in a second round of multiplex PCR, after which size selection and purification were performed. The libraries were sequenced on an Illumina HiSeq2000 using paired-end 100 bp reads. SOAPnuke was used to process the raw data, removing reads that contained adapters or uncalled bases, had a mean Phred below 15, or lacked an exact match to the constant primer or identifier. High-quality paired reads were merged using COPE v1.2.5, and each unique nucleotide sequence was defined as a clonotype. MiTCR v1.1 was used to align clonotypes to the IMGT TRBV, TRBD and TRBJ reference segments. Analysis was restricted to V-J combinations with a frequency above 0.0001, which covered over 98% of repertoires. A TCS score was defined as the ratio of F50 (clonal expansion) to E x V (chaos), with BLOSUM62-based TCRdist applied between CDR3 peptides within each V-J. Welch's t-statistics and random forest reduced roughly 540 V-J features to 10 to 15, which were used in a naive Bayes classifier (R e1071). Sample size was not statistically predetermined, and investigators were not blinded to group allocation. According to the paper, TCR Vbeta CDR3 sequencing was carried out on about 140 peripheral blood samples, which came from 40 to 45 ophthalmopathy, about 75 hyperthyroidism and around 17 progressor patients.

The receptor was derived from a woman aged 40 to 50 with Graves disease. Donor details come from another sample of the same person, matched by shared clones. This specimen consisted of peripheral blood mononuclear cells (PBMCs), obtained at new diagnosis, from a patient treated with antithyroid drugs. The chain is made from TRBV20-1 and TRBJ2-5, and TRBD2 matches 13 of the central bases. The CDR3 is CSAREQTSGRSRQETQYF. The DNA is TGCAGTGCTAGAGAGCAGACTAGCGGGAGGTCGCGGCAAGAGACCCAGTACTTC.